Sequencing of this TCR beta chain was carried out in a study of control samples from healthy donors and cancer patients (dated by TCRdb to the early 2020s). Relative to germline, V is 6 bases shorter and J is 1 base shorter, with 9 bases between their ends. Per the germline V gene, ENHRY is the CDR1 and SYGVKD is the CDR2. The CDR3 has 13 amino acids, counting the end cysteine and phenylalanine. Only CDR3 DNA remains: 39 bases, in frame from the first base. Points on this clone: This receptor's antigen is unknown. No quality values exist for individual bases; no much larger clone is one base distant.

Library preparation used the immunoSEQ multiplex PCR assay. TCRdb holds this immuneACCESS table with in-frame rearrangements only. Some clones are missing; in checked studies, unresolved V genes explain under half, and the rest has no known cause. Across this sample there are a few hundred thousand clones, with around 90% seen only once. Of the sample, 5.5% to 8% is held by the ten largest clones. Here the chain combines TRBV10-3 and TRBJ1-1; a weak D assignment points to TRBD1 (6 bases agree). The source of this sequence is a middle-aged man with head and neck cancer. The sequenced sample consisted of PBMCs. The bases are TGTGCCATCAGCGAGGACAGGAACACTGAAGCTTTCTTT. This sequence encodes CAISEDRNTEAFF.